This is a list of T cell receptor beta chains from one sample in a study of cytomegalovirus exposure and HLA in healthy donors. Sequencing used immunoSEQ multiplex PCR; TCRdb keeps in-frame clones, though not all of them. The sample contains over 150,000 clones, 70% to 80% of which appear only once. The sample consisted of PBMCs. Source of these receptors: a woman aged 25-40 years in good health and CMV-seropositive. The CDR3 runs from the conserved cysteine through the conserved F or W. D genes are given only for firm matches. A clone size is listed for some rows: how often the clone was seen (once, few, many), or a class if it is expanded.

j_call cdr3_length v_call d_call clone_size cdr3_aa cdr3_nt
TRBJ2-1 14 TRBV28 TRBD2 NA CASSSGTSGNEQFF TGTGCCAGCAGTTCCGGGACTAGCGGTAATGAGCAGTTCTTC
TRBJ2-1 16 TRBV9 TRBD2 NA CASSVLWRETSNEQFF TGTGCCAGCAGCGTCCTTTGGCGGGAGACTAGCAATGAGCAGTTCTTC
TRBJ2-2 16 TRBV9 TRBD1 NA CASSVGQGSDTGELFF TGTGCCAGCAGCGTAGGACAGGGCAGCGACACCGGGGAGCTGTTTTTT
TRBJ2-1 13 TRBV30 TRBD2 NA CAWDGRGDNEQFF TGTGCCTGGGACGGGAGGGGCGACAATGAGCAGTTCTTC
TRBJ1-4 14 TRBV5-1 TRBD1 NA CASSWDSFNEKLFF TGCGCCAGCAGCTGGGACAGCTTTAATGAAAAACTGTTTTTT
TRBJ2-2 15 TRBV27 TRBD2 NA CASSLTSGGTGELFF TGTGCCAGCAGTTTAACTAGCGGGGGGACCGGGGAGCTGTTTTTT
TRBJ2-3 15 TRBV7-3 TRBD2 NA CASSETGLGTDTQYF TGTGCCAGCAGCGAGACGGGACTAGGGACAGATACGCAGTATTTT
TRBJ2-5 18 TRBV7-9 NA once CASSSLLWQAQTQETQYF TGTGCCAGCAGCTCCTTGCTTTGGCAGGCCCAAACACAAGAGACCCAGTACTTC
TRBJ2-3 16 TRBV2 TRBD2 once CASSDEGGSAGDTQYF TGTGCCAGCAGTGACGAGGGCGGGAGTGCGGGGGATACGCAGTATTTT
TRBJ1-3 13 TRBV6-1 NA once CASSAPGGNTIYF TGTGCCAGCAGTGCCCCAGGGGGAAACACCATATATTTT
TRBJ2-1 12 TRBV5-6 TRBD2 few CASRTSGNEQFF TGTGCCAGCAGGACTAGCGGGAATGAGCAGTTCTTC
TRBJ1-5 15 TRBV10-3 NA NA CAISVGQGHNQPQHF TGTGCCATCAGTGTAGGGCAGGGGCACAATCAGCCCCAGCATTTT
TRBJ2-2 17 TRBV11-2 TRBD2 NA CASSATGLAANTGELFF TGTGCCAGCAGCGCCACGGGACTAGCGGCGAACACCGGGGAGCTGTTTTTT
TRBJ2-1 17 TRBV10-3 TRBD2 NA CAISDPTRGTRYNEQFF TGTGCCATCAGTGACCCAACACGGGGGACTAGGTACAATGAGCAGTTCTTC
TRBJ2-1 16 TRBV14 NA NA CASSQVERMKRNEQFF TGTGCCAGCAGCCAAGTTGAGCGGATGAAAAGGAATGAGCAGTTCTTC
TRBJ2-7 15 TRBV6-1 TRBD2 few CASSIPGLAGYEQYF TGTGCCAGCAGTATCCCGGGACTAGCGGGATACGAGCAGTACTTC
TRBJ2-1 16 TRBV7-2 NA NA CASSLVGGASYNEQFF TGTGCCAGCAGCTTAGTCGGCGGGGCCTCCTACAATGAGCAGTTCTTC
TRBJ2-1 15 TRBV27 TRBD2 few CASSLGLAGYNEQFF TGTGCCAGCAGTTTAGGTCTAGCGGGGTACAATGAGCAGTTCTTC
TRBJ2-5 11 TRBV2 NA NA CASSELPTRYF TGTGCCAGCAGTGAACTTCCGACTCGTTACTTC
TRBJ2-7 15 TRBV19 TRBD1 few CASTAGTGGSYEQYF TGTGCCAGTACCGCCGGGACAGGGGGTTCCTACGAGCAGTACTTC
TRBJ2-1 15 TRBV6-6 TRBD2 NA CASSLAGGVSGKQFF TGTGCCAGCAGTTTAGCGGGAGGGGTATCGGGAAAGCAGTTCTTC
TRBJ1-4 17 TRBV4-2 TRBD1 NA CASSQDPGTGLNEKLFF TGTGCCAGCAGCCAAGATCCTGGGACAGGGCTTAATGAAAAACTGTTTTTT
TRBJ1-1 15 TRBV19 NA NA CASSSQWGGNTEAFF TGTGCCAGTAGTTCTCAATGGGGGGGGAACACTGAAGCTTTCTTT
TRBJ2-3 11 TRBV30 NA NA CAWTLMDTQYF TGTGCCTGGACTCTTATGGATACGCAGTATTTT
TRBJ2-2 13 TRBV6-1 NA once CASRAPGTGELFF TGTGCCAGCAGGGCCCCAGGGACCGGGGAGCTGTTTTTT
TRBJ1-1 15 TRBV6-1 NA NA CASSSRAGAWKEAFF TGTGCCAGCAGTTCTCGGGCAGGGGCGTGGAAGGAAGCTTTCTTT
TRBJ2-1 14 TRBV28 TRBD2 NA CATSGAAGEDEQFF TGTGCTACCTCAGGGGCAGCGGGAGAGGATGAGCAGTTCTTC
TRBJ2-1 16 TRBV5-4 TRBD2 NA CASSRKGLAGVIEQFF TGTGCCAGCAGCCGGAAGGGACTAGCGGGAGTGATTGAGCAGTTCTTC
TRBJ2-3 19 TRBV5-5 TRBD2 NA CASSLRILAGGKSTDTQYF TGTGCCAGCAGCTTGAGAATACTAGCGGGAGGTAAGAGCACAGATACGCAGTATTTT
TRBJ2-5 16 TRBV11-3 TRBD2 few CASSPTAGVRSETQYF TGTGCCAGCAGCCCAACGGCGGGAGTAAGGTCGGAGACCCAGTACTTC
TRBJ1-2 12 TRBV28 NA NA CASSPHSYGYTF TGTGCCAGCAGCCCCCACAGCTATGGCTACACCTTC
TRBJ2-7 18 TRBV7-6 TRBD2 NA CASSRESPGTSGTAEQYF TGTGCCAGCAGCCGAGAAAGCCCCGGGACTAGCGGGACTGCCGAGCAGTACTTC
TRBJ1-5 13 TRBV28 NA NA CAEGQEGHQPQHF TGTGCCGAGGGGCAGGAGGGGCATCAGCCCCAGCATTTT
TRBJ2-1 19 TRBV15 TRBD2 few CATSRDPTTSGNSYNEQFF TGTGCCACCAGCAGAGATCCTACGACTAGCGGCAACTCCTACAATGAGCAGTTCTTC
TRBJ2-7 14 TRBV19 TRBD2 NA CASKVTSGEYQQYF TGTGCCAGTAAGGTGACTAGCGGGGAATATCAGCAGTACTTC